Each of the 9 T cell receptor beta chains below was sequenced from the same sample in a study of blood T cell repertoires in COVID-19. TCRdb's copy holds only in-frame clones and misses some; the assay was immunoSEQ multiplex PCR. The table includes 120,000 or so clones, about four fifths detected once. The sequenced sample was peripheral blood. The receptor set was obtained from a man between 65 and 85 years old with acute or convalescent COVID-19.

The gene calls are TRBV29-1 and TRBJ1-1, with 11 bases that match TRBD1. The CDR3 totals 12 residues. Trimming cost V 8 bases and J 8 bases; bases outside gene matches: 7. From germline, CDR1 is SQVTM and CDR2 ANQGSEA. CDR3 residues: CSLGQGGKEAFF. The CDR3 region has the DNA TGCAGCCTGGGACAGGGGGGAAAGGAAGCTTTCTTT.

The V call is TRBV14, the J call TRBJ1-2; a possible D gene is TRBD1 (6 bases). Trimming removed 4 bases at V and 2 bases at J, with 23 bases between. CDR3 length: 18 amino acids. In germline, CDR1 is SGHDN, CDR2 FVKESK. For the CDR3, the DNA is TGTGCCAGCAGCCCCCGGACAGTGCAAAGTTCTCAAAACTATGGCTACACCTTC. This encodes CASSPRTVQSSQNYGYTF. The full variable domain, in which reference TRBV14 and TRBJ1-2 provide the parts outside the CDR3, is EAGVTQFPSHSVIEKGQTVTLRCDPISGHDNLYWYRRVMGKEIKFLLHFVKESKQDESGMPNNRFLAERTGGTYSTLKVQPAELEDSGVYFCASSPRTVQSSQNYGYTFGSGTRLTVV.

This chain links TRBV19 with TRBJ1-4; D unclear. Germline lookup yields CDR1 LNHDA and CDR2 SQIVND (reference sequence). V lost 3 bases and J lost 8, with 10 bases in between. The CDR3 loop spans 13 amino acids. This CDR3 is CASSMVTGEKLFF. CDR3 nucleotide sequence: TGTGCCAGTAGTATGGTTACGGGGGAAAAACTGTTTTTT.

The genes are TRBV6-2 or TRBV6-3 and TRBJ1-2; 8 bases are a match to TRBD1. Germline V gene data show CDR1 as MNHEY and CDR2 as SVGEGT. V gave up 4 bases and J gave up 5 bases; unmatched junction bases: 9. CDR3 length: 15 residues. CDR3 amino acids: CASSSTGDKWYGYTF. CDR3 in DNA: TGTGCCAGCAGTTCGACAGGGGACAAATGGTATGGCTACACCTTC.

This CDR3 reads CASSLGQGTGNTIYF. As DNA, the CDR3 is TGCGCCAGCAGCCTCGGACAGGGGACTGGAAACACCATATATTTT. This chain joins TRBV4-1 and TRBJ1-3; TRBD1 matches at 9 bases. The CDR3 sequence is 15 residues long. CDR1 and CDR2 (germline): MGHRA, YSYEKL. After removal of 4 bases from V and 2 bases from J, the junction contained 3 bases not matched to a gene.

The V gene is TRBV24-1, the J gene TRBJ2-2; 11 bases are shared with TRBD2. CDR1 is KGHDR and CDR2 is SFDVKD in the germline V gene. CDR3 length: 16 residues. J lost 2 bases, V lost 6 bases, and 4 bases had no gene match. CDR3 bases: TGTGCCACCAGTACTAGCGGGGGCCTTAACACCGGGGAGCTGTTTTTT. Protein sequence: CATSTSGGLNTGELFF.

This clone was seen just once. The rearrangement uses TRBV7-3 and TRBJ1-1; the match to TRBD1 covers 7 bases. The CDR3 loop spans 13 amino acids. The germline V gene encodes CDR1 SGHTA and CDR2 FQGTGA. V trimming: 6 bases; J trimming: 4 bases; junction bases outside the gene matches: 5. This chain's CDR3 is CASRPAGGTEAFF. Written as DNA, the CDR3 is TGTGCCAGCAGGCCAGCAGGGGGCACTGAAGCTTTCTTT.

The V gene is TRBV18, the J gene TRBJ1-1; 8 bases are a match to TRBD1. The germline CDR1 and CDR2 sequences are KGHSH and LQKENI. The CDR3 covers 14 residues. The V gene end was trimmed by 3 bases and the J gene end by 6 bases; junction bases not matched to a gene: 6. The CDR3 reads CASSPNRGASEAFF. CDR3 DNA: TGTGCCAGCTCACCGAACAGGGGGGCCTCTGAAGCTTTCTTT.

The rearrangement joins TRBV29-1 to TRBJ1-6; 10 bases match TRBD1. Germline CDR1 and CDR2: SQVTM and ANQGSEA. The J segment lost 7 bases and the V segment lost 7 bases, leaving 4 bases of the junction unmatched. The CDR3 runs 13 residues. The CDR3 DNA sequence: TGCAGCGCAAGGACAGGGGGGAATTCACCCCTCCACTTT. This gives the protein CSARTGGNSPLHF.